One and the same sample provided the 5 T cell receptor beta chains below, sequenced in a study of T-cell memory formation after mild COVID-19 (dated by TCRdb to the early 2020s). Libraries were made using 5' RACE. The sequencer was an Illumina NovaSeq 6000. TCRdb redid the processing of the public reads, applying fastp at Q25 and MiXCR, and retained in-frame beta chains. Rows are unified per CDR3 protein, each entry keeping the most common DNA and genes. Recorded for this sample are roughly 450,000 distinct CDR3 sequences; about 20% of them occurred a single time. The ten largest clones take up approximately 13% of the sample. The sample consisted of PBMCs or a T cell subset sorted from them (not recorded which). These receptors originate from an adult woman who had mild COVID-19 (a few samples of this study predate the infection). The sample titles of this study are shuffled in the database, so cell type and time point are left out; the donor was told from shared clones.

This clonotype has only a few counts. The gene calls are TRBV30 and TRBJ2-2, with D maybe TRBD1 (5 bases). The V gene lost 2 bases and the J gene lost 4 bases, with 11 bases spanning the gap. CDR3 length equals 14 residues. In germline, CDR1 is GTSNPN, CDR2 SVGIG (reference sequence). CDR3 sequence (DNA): TGTGCCTGGAGTTTCTCCGACAGCACCGGGGAGCTGTTTTTT. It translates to CAWSFSDSTGELFF.

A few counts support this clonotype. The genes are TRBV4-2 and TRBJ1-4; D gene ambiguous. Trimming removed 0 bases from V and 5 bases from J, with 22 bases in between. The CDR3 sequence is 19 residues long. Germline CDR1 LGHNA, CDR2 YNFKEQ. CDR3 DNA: TGTGCCAGCAGCCAAGATACCCTCGTCCGGGGAGTCAAGAATGAAAAACTGTTTTTT. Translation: CASSQDTLVRGVKNEKLFF.

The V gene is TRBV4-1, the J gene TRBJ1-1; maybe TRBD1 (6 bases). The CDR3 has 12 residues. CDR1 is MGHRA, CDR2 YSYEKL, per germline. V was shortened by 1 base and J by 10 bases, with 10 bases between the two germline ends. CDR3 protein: CASSQVEGGAFF. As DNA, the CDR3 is TGCGCCAGCAGCCAAGTTGAGGGGGGAGCTTTCTTT.

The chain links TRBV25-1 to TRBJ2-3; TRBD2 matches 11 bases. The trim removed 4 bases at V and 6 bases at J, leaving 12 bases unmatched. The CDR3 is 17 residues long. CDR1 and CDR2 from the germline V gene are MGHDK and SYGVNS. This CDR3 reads CASSGPTSGSEDDTQYF. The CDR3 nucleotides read TGTGCCAGCAGTGGACCAACTAGCGGGAGTGAGGATGATACGCAGTATTTT.

The CDR3 DNA is TGTGCCAGCAGTGGAGGACCGCTCAATCAGCCCCAGCATTTT. It yields the protein CASSGGPLNQPQHF. The gene calls are TRBV27 and TRBJ1-5, with D hard to call. Trimming shortened V by 5 bases and J by 3 bases, and 11 bases separated the two germline ends. Per germline, CDR1 MNHEY and CDR2 SMNVEV (reference sequence). The CDR3 length is 14 residues.